The rows below give T cell receptor beta chains drawn from one sample of a study of T cell responses to AZD1222 COVID-19 vaccine. Assay: immunoSEQ multiplex PCR; the TCRdb copy retains only in-frame clones and omits some. Of approximately 150,000 clones in the sample, about 90% were seen once. The sample in question was peripheral blood, obtained on day 0 of AZD1222 vaccination. All receptors derive from an adult in good health. The CDR3 runs from the conserved cysteine through the conserved F or W. D genes are given only for firm matches. Where a row states a size, it is once, few, many or the class of an expanded clone; other rows omit it.

j_call	v_call	d_call	clone_size	cdr3_aa	cdr3_nt
TRBJ1-5	TRBV7-2	.	.	CASSLSRDGYQPQHF	TGTGCCAGCAGCTTGTCTCGGGACGGCTATCAGCCCCAGCATTTT
TRBJ1-2	TRBV28	.	.	CASSTAAYGYTF	TGTGCCTCTAGCACGGCAGCCTATGGCTACACCTTC
TRBJ1-6	TRBV21-1	.	.	CASSKVARGDSPLHF	TGTGCCAGCAGCAAAGTGGCCAGGGGAGACTCACCCCTCCACTTT
TRBJ2-3	TRBV5-6	.	.	CASSLGGLHTDTQYF	TGTGCCAGCAGCTTGGGTGGGCTACACACAGATACGCAGTATTTT
TRBJ1-1	TRBV4-3	TRBD1	.	CASSQPGQGRGNTEAFF	TGCGCCAGCAGCCAACCTGGACAGGGGAGGGGGAACACTGAAGCTTTCTTT
TRBJ1-5	TRBV27	.	once	CASSWAGTNQPQHF	TGTGCCAGCAGTTGGGCAGGGACTAATCAGCCCCAGCATTTT
TRBJ1-4	TRBV9	TRBD1	.	CASSADRVNEKLFF	TGTGCCAGCAGCGCGGACAGGGTTAATGAAAAACTGTTTTTT
TRBJ2-1	TRBV15	.	.	CATSPVQDNEQFF	TGTGCCACCAGCCCCGTGCAGGACAATGAGCAGTTCTTC
TRBJ2-1	TRBV12-5	TRBD2	.	CASGLVAGGPFEQFF	TGTGCTAGTGGTTTGGTAGCGGGGGGGCCTTTTGAGCAGTTCTTC
TRBJ1-3	TRBV9	.	.	CASSPKTGISGNTIYF	TGTGCCAGCAGCCCAAAAACAGGGATCTCTGGAAACACCATATATTTT
TRBJ2-1	TRBV7-6	TRBD2	.	CASSLDGTSGGYYNEQFF	TGTGCCAGCAGCTTAGATGGGACTAGCGGGGGTTACTACAATGAGCAGTTCTTC